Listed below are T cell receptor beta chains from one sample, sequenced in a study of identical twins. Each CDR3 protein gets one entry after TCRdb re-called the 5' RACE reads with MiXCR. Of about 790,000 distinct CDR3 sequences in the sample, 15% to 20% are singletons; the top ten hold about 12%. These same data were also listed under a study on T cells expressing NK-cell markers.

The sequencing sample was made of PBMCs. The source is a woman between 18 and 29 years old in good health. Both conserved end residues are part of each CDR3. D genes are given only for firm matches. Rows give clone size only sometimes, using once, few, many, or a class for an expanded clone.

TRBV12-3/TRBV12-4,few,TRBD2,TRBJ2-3,CASSPPTAGVGDTQYF,TGTGCCAGCAGCCCCCCGACAGCGGGAGTGGGCGATACGCAGTATTTT
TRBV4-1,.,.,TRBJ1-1,CASSQIRQKGRMNTEAFF,TGCGCCAGCAGCCAAATACGGCAGAAGGGTAGAATGAACACTGAAGCTTTCTTT
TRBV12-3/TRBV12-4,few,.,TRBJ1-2,CASRASLNGGYTF,TGTGCCAGCAGGGCGTCCTTGAACGGTGGCTACACCTTC
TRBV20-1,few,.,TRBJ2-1,CSATLTRGGASYNEQFF,TGCAGTGCTACCTTAACGAGGGGCGGGGCCTCCTACAATGAGCAGTTCTTC
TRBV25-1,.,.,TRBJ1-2,CASSELGYGYTF,TGTGCCAGCAGTGAACTTGGCTATGGCTACACCTTC
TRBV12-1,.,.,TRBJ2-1,CASSFGGLAGYNEQFF,TGTGCCAGCAGCTTTGGGGGACTAGCGGGGTACAATGAGCAGTTCTTC
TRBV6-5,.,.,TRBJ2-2,CASSYSGVDTGELFF,TGTGCCAGCAGTTACTCGGGGGTGGACACCGGGGAGCTGTTTTTT
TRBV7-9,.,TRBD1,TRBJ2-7,CASSLGARTGWPYEQYF,TGTGCCAGCAGCTTAGGGGCAAGGACAGGGTGGCCCTACGAGCAGTACTTC
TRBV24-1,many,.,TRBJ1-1,CATSDFIRVGVNTEAFF,TGTGCCACCAGTGATTTTATAAGGGTAGGCGTGAACACTGAAGCTTTCTTT
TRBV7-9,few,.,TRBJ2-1,CASSLARINEQFF,TGTGCCAGCAGCTTAGCGCGCATCAATGAGCAGTTCTTC
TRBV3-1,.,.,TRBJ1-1,CASSQEGSWLEAFF,TGTGCCAGCAGCCAAGAGGGGAGTTGGTTAGAAGCTTTCTTT
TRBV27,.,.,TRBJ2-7,CASSPRRDSYEQYF,TGTGCCAGCAGTCCTCGCAGGGATTCCTACGAGCAGTACTTC
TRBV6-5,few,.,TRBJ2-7,CASSLVSSSYEQYF,TGTGCCAGCAGTTTAGTTTCCAGCTCCTACGAGCAGTACTTC
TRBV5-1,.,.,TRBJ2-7,CASSLATGVDEQYF,TGCGCCAGCAGCTTGGCTACGGGGGTCGACGAGCAGTACTTC
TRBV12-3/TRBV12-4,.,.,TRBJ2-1,CASTKSGDTYNEQFF,TGTGCCAGCACCAAGAGCGGGGACACCTACAATGAGCAGTTCTTC
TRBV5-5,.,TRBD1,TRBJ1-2,CASSSRTGGGYGYTF,TGTGCCAGCAGCTCACGGACAGGGGGAGGCTATGGCTACACCTTC
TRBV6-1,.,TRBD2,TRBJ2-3,CASRPASGSMGDTQYF,TGTGCCAGCAGACCCGCTAGCGGGAGCATGGGAGATACGCAGTATTTT
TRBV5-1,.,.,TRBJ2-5,CASSFRGRQETQYF,TGCGCCAGCAGCTTCAGGGGTCGACAAGAGACCCAGTACTTC
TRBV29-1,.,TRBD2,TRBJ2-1,CSVVLAEGTSGAYNEQFF,TGCAGCGTGGTGTTGGCGGAAGGGACTAGCGGGGCCTACAATGAGCAGTTCTTC
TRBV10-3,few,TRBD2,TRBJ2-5,CAFSLAPMGLAGVPETQYF,TGTGCCTTCAGTTTAGCCCCAATGGGACTAGCGGGAGTCCCAGAGACCCAGTACTTC
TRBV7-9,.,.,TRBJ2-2,CASSSVRGAGELFF,TGTGCCAGCAGCTCGGTCCGGGGCGCCGGGGAGCTGTTTTTT
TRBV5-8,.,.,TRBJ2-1,CASSLAWEYEQFF,TGTGCCAGCAGCTTGGCCTGGGAGTATGAGCAGTTCTTC
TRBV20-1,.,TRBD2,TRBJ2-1,CSARLLAGGLSSYNEQFF,TGCAGTGCTAGACTCCTAGCGGGAGGGTTGAGCTCCTACAATGAGCAGTTCTTC
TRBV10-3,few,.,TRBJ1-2,CAISESGRSNYGYTF,TGTGCCATCAGTGAGTCCGGCCGTTCTAACTATGGCTACACCTTC
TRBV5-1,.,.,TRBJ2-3,CASSFGWEADTQYF,TGCGCCAGCAGCTTCGGGTGGGAGGCCGATACGCAGTATTTT